The next 8 T cell receptor beta chains were all read from a single sample in a study of T cells in Graves' hyperthyroidism and ophthalmopathy. Amplified TCR beta CDR3 regions derived from RNA transcripts. Initially, a first-round RT-PCR of the TCR CDR3 employed the HTBI primer set. One entry per CDR3 protein results from TCRdb running MiXCR on the multiplex PCR reads. The sample has 450,000 to 700,000 distinct CDR3 sequences; roughly 46% are singletons. Sequenced sample: peripheral blood or thyroid tissue (not recorded which). These receptors all come from an adult woman with Graves' disease, either hyperthyroidism or ophthalmopathy (not recorded which).

This clonotype was seen ten or more times. The chain links TRBV4-1 to TRBJ2-5; D unresolved. Germline V CDR1 and CDR2: MGHRA, YSYEKL. The CDR3 spans 13 residues. V was cut by 1 base and J by 5 bases, with 8 bases left in between. This chain's CDR3 is CASSQVLVETQYF. The DNA of the CDR3 is TGCGCCAGCAGCCAAGTACTGGTCGAGACCCAGTACTTC.

There are many counts of this clonotype. The chain uses TRBV7-2 and TRBJ2-5, with 8 bases aligning to TRBD2. Germline assignment: CDR1 SGHTA and CDR2 FQGNSA. V shed 5 bases, J shed 2 bases, and the junction held 7 bases outside the gene matches. The CDR3 has 15 amino acids. The CDR3 here is CASSLQGTRQETQYF. The CDR3 DNA reads as TGTGCCAGCAGCCTTCAGGGGACTAGACAAGAGACCCAGTACTTC.

The genes are TRBV15 and TRBJ1-2; D possibly corresponds to TRBD1 (5 bases). Per germline, CDR1 LNHNV and CDR2 YYDKDF (reference sequence). The CDR3 has 14 residues. V lost 1 base and J 7 bases, leaving 13 bases between the germline ends. The CDR3 is CATSRGDGEVGYTF. CDR3 nucleotide sequence: TGTGCCACCAGCAGAGGGGACGGGGAAGTTGGCTACACCTTC.

Comment on this clonotype: A read error may account for a junction end that differs from germline. This chain joins TRBV20-1 and TRBJ2-2, with 10 bases identical to TRBD2. CDR1 and CDR2 (germline): DFQATT, SNEGSKA (reference sequence). This CDR3 spans 14 amino acids. The CDR3: CSAWGLAYTGELSW. The CDR3 region has the DNA TGCAGTGCGTGGGGACTAGCGTACACCGGGGAGCTGTCTTGG.

Many counts were recorded for this clonotype. The CDR3 DNA follows: TGCAGTGCTAGAGTAGGGTCCGGTCAGCCCCAGCATTTT. Its translation is CSARVGSGQPQHF. The genes are TRBV20-1 and TRBJ1-5; D call uncertain. CDR3 length equals 13 residues. V lost 1 base and J lost 6, with 10 bases in between. Germline CDR1 is DFQATT and CDR2 is SNEGSKA (reference sequence).

This chain uses TRBV2 with TRBJ2-6; D is perhaps TRBD1 (6 bases). The V end lost 5 bases, the J end lost 4 bases, and 9 bases lay between the germline ends. The CDR3 is 14 residues long. In germline, CDR1 is SNHLY, CDR2 FYNNEI. CDR3 amino acids: CASSQQGGANVLTF. CDR3 nucleotides: TGTGCCAGCAGTCAACAGGGAGGGGCCAACGTCCTGACTTTC.

The chain links TRBV10-3 to TRBJ1-1; no firm D call. This CDR3 comprises 12 residues. CDR1 ENHRY and CDR2 SYGVKD come from the germline V gene. The ends were cut back, 10 bases at V and 1 base at J, with 10 bases in the middle. The CDR3 spells CASVDENTEAFF. The DNA of the CDR3 is TGTGCCAGCGTCGATGAGAACACTGAAGCTTTCTTT.

The sample holds many counts of this clonotype. The chain uses TRBV20-1 and TRBJ1-5; D gene uncertain. Germline values: CDR1 DFQATT, CDR2 SNEGSKA (reference sequence). The V end was cut by 3 bases, the J end by 5 bases, with 17 bases between. The CDR3 sequence is 15 residues long. In DNA form, the CDR3 reads TGCAGTGCTAGTGGAGGGCCCTTTCTAGATCAGCCCCAGCATTTT. It is translated as CSASGGPFLDQPQHF.